This TCR beta chain was recovered during a study of T cell repertoires in cytomegalovirus infection. Study summary: An indication of both CMV infection and matching HLA type came from public TCR beta signatures. General observations from the study: The cumulative frequency of public TCR beta families identified carriers of CMV plus the relevant HLA.

TCRdb recomputed calls from the reads with MiXCR, one row per CDR3 protein. The repertoire holds approximately 500,000 distinct CDR3 sequences, with 16% as singletons. Turning to this clonotype: What it binds is unknown.

Material: CD8+ T cells from PBMCs. This TCR derives from a human donor in good health (CMV status not recorded). Some clones in this sample may be carry-over from other donors' samples.

Here the CDR3 reads CASSVSVDGWGYEQYF. The CDR3 coding sequence is TGTGCCAGCAGCGTATCAGTAGACGGGTGGGGGTACGAGCAGTACTTC. This chain links TRBV9 with TRBJ2-7; D is tentatively TRBD1 or TRBD2 (5 bases each). CDR1 is SGDLS, CDR2 YYNGEE, per germline. Trimming shortened V by 1 base and J by 4 bases, and 18 bases separated the two germline ends. This CDR3 region has 16 residues.